This T cell receptor beta chain was identified during a study of OX40 agonist ivuxolimab in advanced cancers. The method was immunoSEQ multiplex PCR; TCRdb's version includes in-frame clones alone and lacks a portion of them. The profile shows over 10,000 clones, about four fifths of them singletons. The V and J ends lost 0 bases and 4 bases respectively, with 7 bases between them. Germline values: CDR1 MNHEY, CDR2 SVGAGI. The CDR3 runs 15 residues. This receptor was taken from an adult with an advanced solid tumor such as melanoma, head and neck, liver or kidney cancer. This sequence joins TRBV6-5 and TRBJ1-6; D remains unclear. Specimen: CD4+ or CD8+ T cells sorted from blood, collected in a trial of the OX40 agonist ivuxolimab. The CDR3 protein is CASSYSLGYNSPLHF. In DNA form, the CDR3 reads TGTGCCAGCAGTTACTCATTGGGTTATAATTCACCCCTCCACTTT.